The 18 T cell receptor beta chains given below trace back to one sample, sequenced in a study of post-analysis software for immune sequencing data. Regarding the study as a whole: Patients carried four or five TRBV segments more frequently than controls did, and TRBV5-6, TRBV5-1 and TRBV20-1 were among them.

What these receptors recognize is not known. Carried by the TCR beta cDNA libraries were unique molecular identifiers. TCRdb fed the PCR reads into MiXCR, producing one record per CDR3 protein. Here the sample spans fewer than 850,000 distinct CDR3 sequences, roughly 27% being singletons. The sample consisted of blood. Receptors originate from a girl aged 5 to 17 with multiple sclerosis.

CDR3 sequence: CSATRTGLPYEQYF. CDR3 sequence (DNA): TGCAGTGCCACGAGGACAGGCCTGCCCTACGAGCAGTACTTC. V and J are TRBV20-1 and TRBJ2-7, with 7 bases lining up with TRBD1. From germline, CDR1 is DFQATT and CDR2 SNEGSKA (reference sequence). The CDR3 runs to 14 residues. Germline trimming cut 6 bases from V and 2 bases from J; bases unmatched to any gene: 10.

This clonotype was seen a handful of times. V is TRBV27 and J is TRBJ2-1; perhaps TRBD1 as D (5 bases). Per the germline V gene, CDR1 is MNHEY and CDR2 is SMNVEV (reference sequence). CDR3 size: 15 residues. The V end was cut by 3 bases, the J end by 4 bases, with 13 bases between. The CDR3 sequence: CASSLGQTPYNEQFF. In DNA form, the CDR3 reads TGTGCCAGCAGTTTGGGGCAGACCCCATACAATGAGCAGTTCTTC.

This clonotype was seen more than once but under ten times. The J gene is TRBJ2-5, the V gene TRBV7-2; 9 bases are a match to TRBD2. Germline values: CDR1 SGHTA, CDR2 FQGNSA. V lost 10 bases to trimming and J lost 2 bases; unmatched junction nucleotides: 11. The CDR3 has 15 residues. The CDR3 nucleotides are TGTGCCACCCAATTAGCGGGAGTGGTACAAGAGACCCAGTACTTC. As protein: CATQLAGVVQETQYF.

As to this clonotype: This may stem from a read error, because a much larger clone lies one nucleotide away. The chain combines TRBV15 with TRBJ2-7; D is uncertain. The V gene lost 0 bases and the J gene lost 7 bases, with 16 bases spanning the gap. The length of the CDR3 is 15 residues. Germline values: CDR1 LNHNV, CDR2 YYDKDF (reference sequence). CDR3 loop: CATSRDLNTHNEQYF. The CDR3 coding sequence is TGTGCCACCAGCAGAGATTTGAACACGCACAATGAGCAGTACTTC. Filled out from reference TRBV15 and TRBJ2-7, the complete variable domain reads DAMVIQNPRYQVTQFGKPVTLSCSQTLNHNVMYWYQQKSSQAPKLLFHYYDKDFNNEADTPDNFQSRRPNTSFCFLDIRSPGLGDTAMYLCATSRDLNTHNEQYFGPGTRLTVT.

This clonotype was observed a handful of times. The CDR3 sequence is CASSHTGGARDYGYTF. The CDR3 DNA is TGTGCCAGCAGTCATACAGGGGGCGCCCGCGACTATGGCTACACCTTC. The chain joins TRBV7-9 to TRBJ1-2; 9 bases map to TRBD1. Trimming at V came to 6 bases and at J to 3 bases, leaving 11 bases not matched to a gene. The germline CDR1 and CDR2 sequences are SEHNR and FQNEAQ (reference sequence). The CDR3 runs to 16 residues.

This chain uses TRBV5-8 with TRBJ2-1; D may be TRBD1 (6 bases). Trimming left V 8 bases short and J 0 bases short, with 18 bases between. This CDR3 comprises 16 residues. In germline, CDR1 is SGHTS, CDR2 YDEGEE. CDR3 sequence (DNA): TGTGCCAGTTATACCCCAGGGGCCCCCTCCTACAATGAGCAGTTCTTC. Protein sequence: CASYTPGAPSYNEQFF.

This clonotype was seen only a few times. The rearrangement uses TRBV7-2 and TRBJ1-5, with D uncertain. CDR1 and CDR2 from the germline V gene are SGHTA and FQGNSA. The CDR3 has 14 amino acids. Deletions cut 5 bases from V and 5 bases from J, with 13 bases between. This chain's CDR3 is CASSADPEYQPQHF. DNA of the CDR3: TGTGCCAGCAGCGCGGACCCGGAGTATCAGCCCCAGCATTTT.

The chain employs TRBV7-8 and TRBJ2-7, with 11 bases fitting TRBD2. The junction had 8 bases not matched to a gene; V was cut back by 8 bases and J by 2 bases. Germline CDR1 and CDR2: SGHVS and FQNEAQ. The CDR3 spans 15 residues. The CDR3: CASGPRLAGTYEQYF. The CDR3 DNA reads TGTGCCAGCGGCCCAAGACTAGCGGGGACCTACGAGCAGTACTTC.

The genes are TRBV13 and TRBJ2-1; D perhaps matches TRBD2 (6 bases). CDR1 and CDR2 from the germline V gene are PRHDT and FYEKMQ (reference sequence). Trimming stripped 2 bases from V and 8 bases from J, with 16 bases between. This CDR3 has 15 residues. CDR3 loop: CASSLRRGKTDEQFF. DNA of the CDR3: TGTGCCAGCAGCTTAAGGCGGGGAAAGACGGATGAGCAGTTCTTC.

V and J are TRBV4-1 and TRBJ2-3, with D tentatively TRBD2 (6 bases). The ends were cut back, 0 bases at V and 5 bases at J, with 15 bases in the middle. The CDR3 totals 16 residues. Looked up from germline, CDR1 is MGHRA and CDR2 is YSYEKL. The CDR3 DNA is TGCGCCAGCAGCCAAGATGAGCGGGCGGTCGGAGATACGCAGTATTTT. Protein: CASSQDERAVGDTQYF.

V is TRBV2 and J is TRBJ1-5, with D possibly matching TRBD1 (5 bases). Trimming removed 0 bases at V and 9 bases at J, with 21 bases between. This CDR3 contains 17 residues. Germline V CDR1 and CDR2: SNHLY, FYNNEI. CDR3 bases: TGTGCCAGCAGTGAAGCTGTAGGACGGGCTCGCCAGGGGCCCCAGCATTTT. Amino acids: CASSEAVGRARQGPQHF.

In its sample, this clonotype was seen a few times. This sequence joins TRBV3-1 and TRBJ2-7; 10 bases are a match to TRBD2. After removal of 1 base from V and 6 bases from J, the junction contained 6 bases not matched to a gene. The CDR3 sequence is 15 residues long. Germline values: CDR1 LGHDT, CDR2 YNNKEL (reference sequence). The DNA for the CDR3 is TGTGCCAGCAGCCAAGGGAGTCTAGCGGGAGCCGAGCAGTACTTC. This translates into CASSQGSLAGAEQYF.

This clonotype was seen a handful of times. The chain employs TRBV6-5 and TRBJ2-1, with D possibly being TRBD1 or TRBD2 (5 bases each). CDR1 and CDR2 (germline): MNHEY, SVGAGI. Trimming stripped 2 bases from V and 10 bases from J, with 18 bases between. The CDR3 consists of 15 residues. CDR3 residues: CASSYSWSSGDEQFF. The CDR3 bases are TGTGCCAGCAGTTACAGTTGGTCCTCCGGGGACGAGCAGTTCTTC.

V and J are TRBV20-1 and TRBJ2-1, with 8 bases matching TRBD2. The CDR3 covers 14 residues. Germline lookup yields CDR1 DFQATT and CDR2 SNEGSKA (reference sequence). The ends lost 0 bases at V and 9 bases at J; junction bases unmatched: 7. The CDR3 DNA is TGCAGTGCTAGAGATAGGGGACTAGGACTTGAGCAGTTCTTC. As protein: CSARDRGLGLEQFF.

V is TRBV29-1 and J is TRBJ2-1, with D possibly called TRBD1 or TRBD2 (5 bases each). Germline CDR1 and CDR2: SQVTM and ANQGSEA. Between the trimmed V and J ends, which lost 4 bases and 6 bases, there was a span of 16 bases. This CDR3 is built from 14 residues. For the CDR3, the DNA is TGCAGCGTTGGGGACCCTCAAAGGGGCAATGAGCAGTTCTTC. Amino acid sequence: CSVGDPQRGNEQFF.

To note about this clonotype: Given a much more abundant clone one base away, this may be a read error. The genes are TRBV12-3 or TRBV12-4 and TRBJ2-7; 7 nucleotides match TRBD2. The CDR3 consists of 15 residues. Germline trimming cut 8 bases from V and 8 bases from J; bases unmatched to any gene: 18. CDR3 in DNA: TGTGCCAGCGGGCCTAGGGAGGGTTCCCCACTCAAGCAGTACTTC. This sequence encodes CASGPREGSPLKQYF.

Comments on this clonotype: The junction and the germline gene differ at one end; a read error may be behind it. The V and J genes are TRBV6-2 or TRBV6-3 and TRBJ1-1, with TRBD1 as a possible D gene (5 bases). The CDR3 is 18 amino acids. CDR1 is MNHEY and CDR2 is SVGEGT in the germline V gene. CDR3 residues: CASTYEIGRDLENTEAFF. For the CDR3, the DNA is TGTGCCAGCACTTACGAAATAGGCCGGGACCTAGAGAACACTGAAGCTTTCTTT.

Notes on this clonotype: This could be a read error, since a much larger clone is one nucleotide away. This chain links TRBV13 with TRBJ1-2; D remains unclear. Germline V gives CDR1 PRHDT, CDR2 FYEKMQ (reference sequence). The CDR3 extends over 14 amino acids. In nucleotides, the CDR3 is TGTACCAGCAGCTTAGGCACACAAAACTATGGCTACACCTTC. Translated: CTSSLGTQNYGYTF.